A single sample gave rise to the 13 T cell receptor beta chains below, sequenced in a study of blood T cell repertoires in COVID-19. Assay: immunoSEQ multiplex PCR; the TCRdb copy retains only in-frame clones and omits some. The table records around 400,000 clones, roughly 90% of them present only once. Material for sequencing was peripheral blood. These receptors all stem from a man aged 40-50 years with acute or convalescent COVID-19.

As for this clone: This sample also contains other DNA sequences that code for the same CDR3. CDR3 coding DNA: TGTGCCATCAGTCGGGACACAAGCAATCAGCCCCAGCATTTT. Protein sequence: CAISRDTSNQPQHF. The chain links TRBV10-3 to TRBJ1-5, with D possibly being TRBD1 (6 bases). V was trimmed by 5 bases and J by 1 base, leaving 9 bases between them. The CDR3 loop spans 14 amino acids. Germline CDR1 is ENHRY and CDR2 is SYGVKD.

This sequence joins TRBV5-1 and TRBJ2-3, with D possibly matching TRBD1 (6 bases). This CDR3 region has 15 residues. Trimming cost V 4 bases and J 6 bases, with 18 bases left between them. CDR1 is SGHRS and CDR2 is YFSETQ in the germline V gene. The chain's CDR3 is CASSLLGARMDTQYF. CDR3 DNA sequence: TGCGCCAGCAGCCTGTTGGGGGCTCGTATGGATACGCAGTATTTT.

The CDR3: CASSLSDRGKLEQYF. In DNA form, the CDR3 reads TGTGCCAGCAGTTTATCGGACAGGGGGAAACTCGAGCAGTACTTC. This rearrangement joins TRBV27 to TRBJ2-7, with 10 bases fitting TRBD1. CDR1 and CDR2 (germline): MNHEY, SMNVEV (reference sequence). Germline trimming cut 0 bases from V and 6 bases from J; bases unmatched to any gene: 5. This CDR3 region has 15 residues.

J is TRBJ1-2 and V is TRBV11-2, with TRBD1 matching over 9 bases. Trimming took 5 bases from V and 4 from J; bases not matched to a gene: 2. This CDR3 is built from 13 residues. Germline lookup yields CDR1 SGHAT and CDR2 FQNNGV. CDR3 in amino acids: CASSTDRGYGYTF. The DNA of the CDR3 is TGTGCCAGCAGCACGGACAGGGGCTATGGCTACACCTTC.

The CDR3 reads CASSLDLGRGYF. CDR3 in DNA: TGTGCCAGCAGCTTAGATCTCGGTCGGGGGTACTTC. The chain employs TRBV11-2 and TRBJ2-5, with D possibly matching TRBD2 (5 bases). Germline loops: CDR1 SGHAT, CDR2 FQNNGV. CDR3 size: 12 residues. V dropped 0 bases and J dropped 13 bases, with 12 bases sitting between them.

The V and J genes are TRBV19 and TRBJ2-1; 7 bases align to TRBD1. J was trimmed by 4 bases and V by 7 bases; bases with no gene match: 4. Germline V lookup: CDR1 LNHDA, CDR2 SQIVND (reference sequence). The CDR3 contains 13 residues. CDR3 residues: CASTLGQYNEQFF. In DNA form, the CDR3 reads TGTGCCAGTACCCTGGGACAGTACAATGAGCAGTTCTTC. Full variable domain (outside the CDR3, taken from reference TRBV19 and TRBJ2-1): DGGITQSPKYLFRKEGQNVTLSCEQNLNHDAMYWYRQDPGQGLRLIYYSQIVNDFQKGDIAEGYSVSREKKESFPLTVTSAQKNPTAFYLCASTLGQYNEQFFGPGTRLTVL.

This chain uses TRBV19 with TRBJ1-2; D not certain. Germline assignment: CDR1 LNHDA and CDR2 SQIVND (reference sequence). V was cut by 0 bases and J by 2 bases, with 4 bases left in between. The CDR3 has 13 amino acids. The CDR3 region has the DNA TGTGCCAGTAGTATAGATCGGAACTATGGCTACACCTTC. As protein: CASSIDRNYGYTF.

The V gene is TRBV27, the J gene TRBJ1-6, with D maybe TRBD1 (6 bases). The V end lost 3 bases, the J end lost 5 bases, and 11 bases lay between the germline ends. Looked up from germline, CDR1 is MNHEY and CDR2 is SMNVEV (reference sequence). The CDR3 sequence is 15 residues long. Here the CDR3 DNA reads TGTGCCAGCAGTTTTTTACAGGGTGATAATTCACCCCTCCACTTT. Translating it yields CASSFLQGDNSPLHF.

V gene TRBV4-3 combines with J gene TRBJ2-3, with TRBD2 identical over 9 bases. Trimming cost V 1 base and J 4 bases; bases outside gene matches: 6. This CDR3 comprises 16 residues. Per the germline V gene, CDR1 is LGHNA and CDR2 is YSLEER. CDR3 DNA: TGCGCCAGCAGCCAAGGTTTACTAGCGGGCGCAGATACGCAGTATTTT. Amino acid sequence: CASSQGLLAGADTQYF.

This chain connects TRBV5-4 to TRBJ1-2; a weak D match, TRBD1 (6 bases). CDR1 and CDR2 from the germline V gene are SGHNT and YYREEE (reference sequence). Deletions cut 3 bases from V and 7 bases from J, with 13 bases between. CDR3 length: 13 residues. The CDR3 protein is CASSSTGIGGYTF. The CDR3 DNA is TGTGCCAGCAGCTCGACAGGAATTGGTGGCTACACCTTC.

The chain links TRBV5-6 to TRBJ1-5, with 9 bases fitting TRBD1. Looked up from germline, CDR1 is SGHDT and CDR2 is YYEEEE. Trimming cost V 2 bases and J 3 bases; bases outside gene matches: 3. The CDR3 has 15 amino acids. The CDR3 here is CASSFGTGTNQPQHF. In nucleotides, the CDR3 is TGTGCCAGCAGCTTCGGGACAGGGACCAATCAGCCCCAGCATTTT.

The DNA of the CDR3 is TGTGCCAGCAGCTTCCCCCTTCTTGAGCTGTTTTTT. This gives the protein CASSFPLLELFF. The rearrangement joins TRBV7-9 to TRBJ2-2; D not resolved. CDR1 is SEHNR and CDR2 is FQNEAQ in the germline V gene (reference sequence). The CDR3 totals 12 residues. The V and J ends lost 3 bases and 11 bases respectively, with 10 bases between them.

The V call is TRBV25-1, the J call TRBJ2-7; 10 positions agree with TRBD2. V lost 4 bases, J lost 7 bases, and 7 bases stayed unmatched. This CDR3 comprises 14 residues. Germline CDR1 MGHDK, CDR2 SYGVNS. CDR3 protein: CASSGAGGPKEQYF. The CDR3 DNA sequence: TGTGCCAGCAGTGGAGCGGGGGGGCCGAAGGAGCAGTACTTC.